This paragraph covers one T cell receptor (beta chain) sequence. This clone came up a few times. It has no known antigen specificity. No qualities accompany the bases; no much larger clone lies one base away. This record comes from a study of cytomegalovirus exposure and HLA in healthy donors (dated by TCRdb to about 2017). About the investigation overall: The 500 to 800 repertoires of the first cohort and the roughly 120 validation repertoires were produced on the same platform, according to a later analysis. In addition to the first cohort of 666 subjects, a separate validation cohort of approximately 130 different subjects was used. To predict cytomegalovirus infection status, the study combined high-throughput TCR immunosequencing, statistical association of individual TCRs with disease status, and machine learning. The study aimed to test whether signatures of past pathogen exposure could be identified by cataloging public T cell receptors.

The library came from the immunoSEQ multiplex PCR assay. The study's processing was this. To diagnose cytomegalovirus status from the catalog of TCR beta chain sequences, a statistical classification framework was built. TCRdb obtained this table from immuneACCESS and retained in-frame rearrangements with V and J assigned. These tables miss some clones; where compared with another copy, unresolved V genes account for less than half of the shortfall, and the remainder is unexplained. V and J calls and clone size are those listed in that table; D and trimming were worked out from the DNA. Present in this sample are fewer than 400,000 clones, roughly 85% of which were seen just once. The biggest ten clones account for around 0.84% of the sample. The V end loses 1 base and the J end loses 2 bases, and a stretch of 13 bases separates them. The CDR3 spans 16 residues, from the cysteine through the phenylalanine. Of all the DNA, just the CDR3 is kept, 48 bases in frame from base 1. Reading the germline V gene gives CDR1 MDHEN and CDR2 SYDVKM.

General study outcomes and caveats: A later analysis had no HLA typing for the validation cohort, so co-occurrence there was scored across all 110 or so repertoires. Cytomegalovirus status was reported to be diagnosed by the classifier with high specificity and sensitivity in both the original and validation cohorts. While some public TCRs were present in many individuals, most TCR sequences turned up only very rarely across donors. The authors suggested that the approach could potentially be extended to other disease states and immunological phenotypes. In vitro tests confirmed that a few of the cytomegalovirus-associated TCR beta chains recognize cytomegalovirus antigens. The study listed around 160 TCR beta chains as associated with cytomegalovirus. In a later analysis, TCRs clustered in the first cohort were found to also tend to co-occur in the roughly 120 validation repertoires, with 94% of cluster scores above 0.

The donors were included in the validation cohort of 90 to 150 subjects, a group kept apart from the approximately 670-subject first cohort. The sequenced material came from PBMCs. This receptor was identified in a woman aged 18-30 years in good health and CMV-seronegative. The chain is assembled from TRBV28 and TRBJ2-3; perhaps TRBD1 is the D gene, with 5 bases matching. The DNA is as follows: TGTGCCAGCAGTTTATCCCCAGGGATGAACACAGATACGCAGTATTTT. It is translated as CASSLSPGMNTDTQYF.